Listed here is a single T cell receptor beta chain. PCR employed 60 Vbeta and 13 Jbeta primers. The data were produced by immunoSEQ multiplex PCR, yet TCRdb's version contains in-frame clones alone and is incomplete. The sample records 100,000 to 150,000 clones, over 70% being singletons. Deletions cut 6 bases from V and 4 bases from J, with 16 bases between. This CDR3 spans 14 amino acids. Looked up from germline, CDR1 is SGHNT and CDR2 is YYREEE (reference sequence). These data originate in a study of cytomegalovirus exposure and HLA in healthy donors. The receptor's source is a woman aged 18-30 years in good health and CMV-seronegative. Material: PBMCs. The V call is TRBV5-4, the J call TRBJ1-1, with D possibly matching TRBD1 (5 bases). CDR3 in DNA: TGTGCCAGCACCTCCACCGACAGTTCCACTGAAGCTTTCTTT. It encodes CASTSTDSSTEAFF.